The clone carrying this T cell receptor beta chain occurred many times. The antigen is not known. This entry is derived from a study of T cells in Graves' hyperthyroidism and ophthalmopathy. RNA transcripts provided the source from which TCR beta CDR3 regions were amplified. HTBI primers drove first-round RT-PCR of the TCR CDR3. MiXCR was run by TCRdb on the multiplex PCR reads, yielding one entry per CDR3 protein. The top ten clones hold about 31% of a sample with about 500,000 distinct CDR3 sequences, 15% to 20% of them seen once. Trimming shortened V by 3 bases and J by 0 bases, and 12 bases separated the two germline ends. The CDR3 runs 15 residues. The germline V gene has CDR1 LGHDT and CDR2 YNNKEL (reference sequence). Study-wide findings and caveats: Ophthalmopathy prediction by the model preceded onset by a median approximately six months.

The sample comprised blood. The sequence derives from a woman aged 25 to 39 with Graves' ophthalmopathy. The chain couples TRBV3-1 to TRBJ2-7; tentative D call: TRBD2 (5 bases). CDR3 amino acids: CASSHRGKASYEQYF. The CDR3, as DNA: TGTGCCAGCAGCCATCGGGGAAAGGCCTCCTACGAGCAGTACTTC.